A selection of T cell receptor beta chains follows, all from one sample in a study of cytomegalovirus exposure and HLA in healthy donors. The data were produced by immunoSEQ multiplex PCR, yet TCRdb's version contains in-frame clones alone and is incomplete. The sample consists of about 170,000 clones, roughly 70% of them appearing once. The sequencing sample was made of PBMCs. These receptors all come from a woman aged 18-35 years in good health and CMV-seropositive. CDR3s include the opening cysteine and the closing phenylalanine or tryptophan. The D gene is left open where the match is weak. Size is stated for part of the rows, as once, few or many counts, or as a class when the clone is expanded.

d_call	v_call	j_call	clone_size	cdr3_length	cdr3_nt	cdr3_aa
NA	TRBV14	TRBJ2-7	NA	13	TGTGCCAGCAGCCAAGACGGAGGATACGAGCAGTACTTC	CASSQDGGYEQYF
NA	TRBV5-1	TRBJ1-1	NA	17	TGCGCCAGCAGCACCAAAACAGGGACTATGGGGAACACTGAAGCTTTCTTT	CASSTKTGTMGNTEAFF
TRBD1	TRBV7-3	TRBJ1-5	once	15	TGTGCCAGCAGCTTAACGGACAGGAGTAATCAGCCCCAGCATTTT	CASSLTDRSNQPQHF
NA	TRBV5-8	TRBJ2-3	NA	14	TGTGCCAGCAGGAAGGGAGTGAGCACAGATACGCAGTATTTT	CASRKGVSTDTQYF
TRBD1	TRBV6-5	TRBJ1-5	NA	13	TGTGCCAGCAGTCCAGGGGGATGGCAGCCCCAGCATTTT	CASSPGGWQPQHF
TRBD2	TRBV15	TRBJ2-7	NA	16	TGTGCCACCCAGGGACTAGCGGGGCCCTACTCCTACGAGCAGTACTTC	CATQGLAGPYSYEQYF
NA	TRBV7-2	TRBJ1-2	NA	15	TGTGCCAGCAGCCCCCGAGCTCGGGGGGACTATGGCTACACCTTC	CASSPRARGDYGYTF
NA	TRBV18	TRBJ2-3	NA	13	TGTGCCAGCTCACCACGCGGTCTCGATACGCAGTATTTT	CASSPRGLDTQYF
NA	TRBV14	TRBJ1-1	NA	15	TGTGCCAGCAGCCCTATCCGAGTTATGCCCCTTGAAGCTTTCTTT	CASSPIRVMPLEAFF
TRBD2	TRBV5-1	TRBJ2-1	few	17	TGCGCCAGCAGCTCCGCTCCGACTAGCGGGGGGGACAATGAGCAGTTCTTC	CASSSAPTSGGDNEQFF
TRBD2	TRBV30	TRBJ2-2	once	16	TGTGCCTGGACCCTACTGAGCGGGGGGGCGACCGGGGAGCTGTTTTTT	CAWTLLSGGATGELFF
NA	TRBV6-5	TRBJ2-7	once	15	TGTGCCAGCAGTATAGGTGGCGGGGAGTCCTACGAGCAGTACTTC	CASSIGGGESYEQYF
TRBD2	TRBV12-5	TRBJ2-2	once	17	TGTGCTAGTGACAACCCTGCGGGACTAGCGAACACCGGGGAGCTGTTTTTT	CASDNPAGLANTGELFF
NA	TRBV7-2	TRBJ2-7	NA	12	TGTGCCAGCAGCTTAATCGGCTACGAGCAGTACTTC	CASSLIGYEQYF
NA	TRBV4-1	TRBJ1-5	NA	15	TGCGCCAGCAGCCAAGATCTATATAGCAATCAGCCCCAGCATTTT	CASSQDLYSNQPQHF
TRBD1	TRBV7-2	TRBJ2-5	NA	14	TGTGCCAGCAGCCCCCGACAGGGCTATGAGACCCAGTACTTC	CASSPRQGYETQYF
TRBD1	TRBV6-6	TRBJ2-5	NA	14	TGTGCCAGCAAACGCGAAACAGGGGTAGAGACCCAGTACTTC	CASKRETGVETQYF
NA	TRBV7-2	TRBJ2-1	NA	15	TGTGCCAGCAGCTTAAAACAGGGCCCTTACAATGAGCAGTTCTTC	CASSLKQGPYNEQFF
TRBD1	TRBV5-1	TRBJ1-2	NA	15	TGCGCCAGCAGCTCGGCGACAGGGGGTCACTATGGCTACACCTTC	CASSSATGGHYGYTF
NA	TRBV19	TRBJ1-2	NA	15	TGTGCCAGTAGTATAACAGGCCAAGCTAACTATGGCTACACCTTC	CASSITGQANYGYTF
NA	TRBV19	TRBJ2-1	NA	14	TGTGCCAGTAGTCCTTCAGGGGGGTTTAGTGAGCAGTTCTTC	CASSPSGGFSEQFF
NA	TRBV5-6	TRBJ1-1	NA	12	TGTGCCAGCAGCGAGACAGACACTGAAGCTTTCTTT	CASSETDTEAFF
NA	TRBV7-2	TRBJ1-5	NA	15	TGTGCCAGCAGCTTAACCCGACAGAGCAATCAGCCCCAGCATTTT	CASSLTRQSNQPQHF
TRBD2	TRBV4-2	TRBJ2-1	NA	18	TGTGCCAGCAGCCTAAATGGGAGACGGACTAGCCCCCCGACTGAGCAGTTCTTC	CASSLNGRRTSPPTEQFF
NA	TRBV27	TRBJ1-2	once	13	TGTGCCAGCAGCGTGTCGCGTGGCTATGGCTACACCTTC	CASSVSRGYGYTF
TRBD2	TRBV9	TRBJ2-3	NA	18	TGTGCCAGCAGCGTAGAAGGCGGGCTAGCGGGGATCACAGATACGCAGTATTTT	CASSVEGGLAGITDTQYF
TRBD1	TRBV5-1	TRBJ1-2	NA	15	TGCGCCAGCAGCTTCACGGACAGGGGCGTCTATGGCTACACCTTC	CASSFTDRGVYGYTF
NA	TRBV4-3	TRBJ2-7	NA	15	TGCGCCAGCAGCCAAGATCGTGGCCCAGCCTACGAGCAGTACTTC	CASSQDRGPAYEQYF
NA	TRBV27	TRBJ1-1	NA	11	TGTGCCGCGTGGGCGAAGACTGAAGCTTTCTTT	CAAWAKTEAFF
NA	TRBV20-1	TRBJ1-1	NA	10	TGCAGTGCGGGGGGGGTTGAAGCTTTCTTT	CSAGGVEAFF
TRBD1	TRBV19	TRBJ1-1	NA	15	TGTGCCAGTAGTATGACCAGGGGGCGCATCACTGAAGCTTTCTTT	CASSMTRGRITEAFF
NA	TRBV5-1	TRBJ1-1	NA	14	TGCGCCAGCAGCCAGGAAGGGGTGAACACTGAAGCTTTCTTT	CASSQEGVNTEAFF
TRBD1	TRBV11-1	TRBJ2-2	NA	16	TGTGCCAGCAGCCCGGGACAGGGGGCAAGCACCGGGGAGCTGTTTTTT	CASSPGQGASTGELFF
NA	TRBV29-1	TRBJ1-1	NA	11	TGCAGCGTTGTCGGGAACACTGAAGCTTTCTTT	CSVVGNTEAFF
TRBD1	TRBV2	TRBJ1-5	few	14	TGTGCCAGCAGTTCCGGGACAGGGGGGCAGCCCCAGCATTTT	CASSSGTGGQPQHF
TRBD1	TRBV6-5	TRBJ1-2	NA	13	TGTGCCAGCAGTACTCCACAGGGGTCTGGCTACACCTTC	CASSTPQGSGYTF
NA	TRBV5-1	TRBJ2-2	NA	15	TGCGCCAGCAGCCCCAATTCGAAAGCGACCGGGGAGCTGTTTTTT	CASSPNSKATGELFF
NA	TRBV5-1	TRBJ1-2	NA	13	TGCGCCAGCAGCCCCGCTACGGGGGATAGCTACACCTTC	CASSPATGDSYTF
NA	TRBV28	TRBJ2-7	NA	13	TGTGCCAGCTCCTCCCCACAGGCCTACGAGCAGTACTTC	CASSSPQAYEQYF
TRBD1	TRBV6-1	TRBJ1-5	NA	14	TGTGCCAGCAGTCCGGGACAGCACAATCAGCCCCAGCATTTT	CASSPGQHNQPQHF
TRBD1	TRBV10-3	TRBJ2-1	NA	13	TGTGCCACCTCGGGACAGCCTAACAATGAGCAGTTCTTC	CATSGQPNNEQFF
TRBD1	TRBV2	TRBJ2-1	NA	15	TGTGCCAGGACCCGAGGGGACAGGGACTACAATGAGCAGTTCTTC	CARTRGDRDYNEQFF
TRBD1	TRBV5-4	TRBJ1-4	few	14	TGTGCCAGCAGCAACACAGGGGTTTATGAAAAACTGTTTTTT	CASSNTGVYEKLFF
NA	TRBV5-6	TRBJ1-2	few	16	TGTGCCAGCAGCTTACCCCGGGACAAGGACAACTATGGCTACACCTTC	CASSLPRDKDNYGYTF
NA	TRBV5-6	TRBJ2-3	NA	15	TGTGCCAGCAGCTGGGCGGGGTTTAGCACAGATACGCAGTATTTT	CASSWAGFSTDTQYF
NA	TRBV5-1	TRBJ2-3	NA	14	TGCGCCAGCAGGGTCGGAGTTAGCACAGATACGCAGTATTTT	CASRVGVSTDTQYF
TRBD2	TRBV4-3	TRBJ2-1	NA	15	TGCGCCAGCAGCCAGACTAGCGGGGGCCTACGTGAGCAGTTCTTC	CASSQTSGGLREQFF
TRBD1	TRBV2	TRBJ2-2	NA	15	TGTGCCAGCAGGGTGACAGGGTCGGGCACCGGGGAGCTGTTTTTT	CASRVTGSGTGELFF
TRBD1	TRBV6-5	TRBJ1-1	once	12	TGTGCCAGCAGAACAGGGGGCGGTGAAGCTTTCTTT	CASRTGGGEAFF
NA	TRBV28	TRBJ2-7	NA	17	TGTGCCAGCAGTTTTTCGCACGTTACGAGGGCCTCCTACGAGCAGTACTTC	CASSFSHVTRASYEQYF
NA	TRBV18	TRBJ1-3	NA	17	TGTGCCAGCTCACCAAGTGGGGGGGCCCTCTCTGGAAACACCATATATTTT	CASSPSGGALSGNTIYF
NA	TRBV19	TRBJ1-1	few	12	TGTGCCAGCACGGACAGAGACACTGAAGCTTTCTTT	CASTDRDTEAFF
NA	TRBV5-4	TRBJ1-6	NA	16	TGTGCCAGCCGCTTCGGCGGGCCCCTCAATAATTCACCCCTCCACTTT	CASRFGGPLNNSPLHF
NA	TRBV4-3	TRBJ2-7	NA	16	TGCGCCAGCAGCCAAGATCGTGCAGGGGAGACCTACGAGCAGTACTTC	CASSQDRAGETYEQYF
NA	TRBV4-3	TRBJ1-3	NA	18	TGCGCCAGCAGCCAAGACAAAAGGGGTAACGGCTCTGGAAACACCATATATTTT	CASSQDKRGNGSGNTIYF